This T cell receptor beta chain originates from a study of shared T cell receptors in the human thymus. The method was immunoSEQ multiplex PCR; TCRdb's version includes in-frame clones alone and lacks a portion of them. The repertoire consists of hundreds of thousands of clones, with over 75% occurring once and the leading ten covering 0.0094%. The CDR3 contains 17 residues. Looked up from germline, CDR1 is MGHDK and CDR2 is SYGVNS. The V end lost 8 bases, the J end lost 0 bases, and 21 bases lay between the germline ends. This sample also appeared in a second study, on human thymus T cells. That report adds: Usage of V and J genes appeared biased in thymic and blood repertoires.

Sequenced input: thymocytes. This clonotype was obtained from a boy under two years old with a congenital heart defect. J is TRBJ2-3 and V is TRBV25-1; TRBD2 is a possible D gene (5 bases). Here the CDR3 DNA reads TGTGCCAGCCTTACCGTCAGAGCGGAGACTAGCACAGATACGCAGTATTTT. Its translation is CASLTVRAETSTDTQYF.